Listed below are T cell receptor beta chains from one sample, sequenced in a study of tissue T cells after allogeneic stem cell transplantation. Assay: immunoSEQ multiplex PCR; the TCRdb copy retains only in-frame clones and omits some. The table lists about 43,000 clones, just under 95% of them singletons. The specimen comprised blood, sampled before transplantation. The receptors stem from a woman aged 35 to 70 who later had graft-versus-host disease after an allogeneic stem cell transplant. The CDR3 runs from the conserved cysteine through the conserved F or W. D genes are given only for firm matches. Clone size is not always given. Where it is, it says once, few, many or a class for expanded clones.

TRBJ2-7 . . TRBV28 CASSPLLGGAYEQYF TGTGCCAGCAGCCCTCTCCTCGGAGGGGCCTACGAGCAGTACTTC
TRBJ2-2 TRBD2 . TRBV6-1 CASSEPSGRGRGTGELFF TGTGCCAGCAGTGAACCAAGCGGGAGGGGTCGTGGCACCGGGGAGCTGTTTTTT
TRBJ1-2 TRBD1 . TRBV9 CASSESQGAGYGYTF TGTGCCAGCAGCGAATCACAGGGGGCCGGCTATGGCTACACCTTC
TRBJ1-1 TRBD1 . TRBV6-5 CASSSSGTANTEAFF TGTGCCAGCAGTTCTTCCGGGACAGCCAACACTGAAGCTTTCTTT
TRBJ2-7 . . TRBV21-1 CASRPTYDEQYF TGTGCCAGCAGGCCCACCTACGACGAGCAGTACTTC
TRBJ2-2 TRBD2 . TRBV4-3 CASSQASGSMGTGELFF TGCGCCAGCAGCCAGGCTAGCGGGAGCATGGGCACCGGGGAGCTGTTTTTT
TRBJ1-1 TRBD1 . TRBV5-1 CASSPPQGMNTEAFF TGCGCCAGCAGCCCACCACAGGGGATGAACACTGAAGCTTTCTTT
TRBJ2-7 TRBD2 . TRBV28 CASSILAGDYEQYF TGTGCCAGCAGTATACTAGCGGGAGACTACGAGCAGTACTTC
TRBJ2-1 . . TRBV6-1 CASSETRAYNEQFF TGTGCCAGCAGTGAGACACGGGCATACAATGAGCAGTTCTTC
TRBJ2-5 . . TRBV21-1 CASTFPGQGRVTQYF TGTGCCAGTACCTTTCCGGGACAGGGCAGAGTGACCCAGTACTTC
TRBJ2-5 TRBD1 few TRBV7-2 CASSLWTGVTQYF TGTGCCAGCAGCTTATGGACAGGGGTGACCCAGTACTTC
TRBJ2-5 . once TRBV28 CASSSGGGPRETQYF TGTGCCAGCAGTTCTGGGGGGGGGCCTCGGGAGACCCAGTACTTC
TRBJ2-1 . . TRBV14 CASSLRAYNEQFF TGTGCCAGCAGCCTTAGGGCCTACAATGAGCAGTTCTTC
TRBJ2-5 . . TRBV14 CASSQNRVGPWYF TGTGCCAGCAGCCAAAATAGAGTGGGACCCTGGTACTTC
TRBJ2-1 TRBD2 . TRBV18 CASSSGLEKGGSYNEQFF TGTGCCAGCTCAAGTGGACTAGAAAAAGGAGGCTCCTACAATGAGCAGTTCTTC
TRBJ1-6 . . TRBV7-2 CASSLGVRANSPLHF TGTGCCAGCAGCTTAGGTGTCCGGGCGAATTCACCCCTCCACTTT
TRBJ2-6 TRBD1 few TRBV5-1 CASGSGGASGANVLTF TGCGCCAGCGGCTCAGGGGGCGCTTCTGGGGCCAACGTCCTGACTTTC
TRBJ1-5 TRBD1 . TRBV18 CASSPGGGFEPQHF TGTGCCAGCTCACCAGGAGGGGGCTTTGAGCCCCAGCATTTT
TRBJ2-1 . . TRBV7-8 CASSLGPAGEQFF TGTGCCAGCAGCTTAGGCCCGGCGGGGGAGCAGTTCTTC
TRBJ2-1 . . TRBV5-4 CASSLGGQTYNEQFF TGTGCCAGCAGCTTGGGCGGGCAGACCTACAATGAGCAGTTCTTC
TRBJ2-6 . few TRBV6-1 CASSDSSSGANVLTF TGTGCCAGCAGTGATTCCAGCTCTGGGGCCAACGTCCTGACTTTC
TRBJ2-7 . . TRBV20-1 CSAGTFSGQYF TGCAGTGCGGGGACATTTTCGGGGCAGTACTTC
TRBJ2-1 TRBD2 . TRBV11-2 CASSLGTSGSDEQFF TGTGCCAGCAGCTTAGGGACTAGCGGGAGTGATGAGCAGTTCTTC
TRBJ2-2 . . TRBV27 CASRRVTGELFF TGTGCCAGCAGACGAGTCACCGGGGAGCTGTTTTTT
TRBJ1-2 . few TRBV7-3 CASSLLSVVGYTF TGTGCCAGCAGCTTATTATCGGTGGTTGGCTACACCTTC
TRBJ2-3 . . TRBV20-1 CSASISLAPGGNTQYF TGCAGTGCTAGTATCTCCCTAGCGCCCGGAGGGAATACGCAGTATTTT
TRBJ1-5 . . TRBV5-1 CASSSGVNREPQHF TGCGCCAGCAGCTCTGGGGTAAACCGGGAGCCCCAGCATTTT
TRBJ2-7 . . TRBV7-2 CASSLSAGSYEQYF TGTGCCAGCAGCTTGTCGGCGGGATCTTACGAGCAGTACTTC
TRBJ1-4 TRBD1 . TRBV6-5 CASSQQGLGFEKLFF TGTGCCAGCAGTCAACAGGGGTTGGGCTTTGAAAAACTGTTTTTT
TRBJ2-7 TRBD1 . TRBV14 CASSRTGQGVDEQYF TGTGCCAGCAGCCGTACGGGACAGGGGGTCGACGAGCAGTACTTC
TRBJ2-3 . once TRBV4-1 CASSQDSSGSTDTQYF TGCGCCAGCAGCCAAGATAGTAGCGGAAGCACAGATACGCAGTATTTT
TRBJ1-5 . . TRBV30 CAWSTILGNQPQHF TGTGCCTGGAGCACAATCCTAGGCAATCAGCCCCAGCATTTT